Listed below are T cell receptor beta chains from one sample, sequenced in a study of regulatory T cells in long-lasting Graves disease. A single record per CDR3 protein comes from TCRdb applying MiXCR to the multiplex PCR reads. The table includes roughly 560,000 distinct CDR3 sequences, around 11% detected once. These data were also reused for a study on T cells in Graves' hyperthyroidism and ophthalmopathy.

The sequencing used peripheral blood mononuclear cells (PBMCs), collected at new diagnosis, from a patient treated with antithyroid drugs. The source is a woman aged 25 to 39 with Graves disease. The CDR3 runs from the conserved cysteine through the conserved F or W. Fields, in order: V gene, J gene, D gene, clone size, CDR3 DNA, CDR3 protein. A D gene is named only where the DNA matches it firmly. A row's size may be missing; if present it is once, few, many or a size class.

V gene: TRBV6-1
J gene: TRBJ1-5
D gene: NA
clone size: many
CDR3 DNA: TGTGCCAGCGGGGGGGATCGTTCCGGCAATCAGCCCCAGCATTTT
CDR3 protein: CASGGDRSGNQPQHF

V gene: TRBV5-1
J gene: TRBJ2-7
D gene: TRBD2
clone size: many
CDR3 DNA: TGCGCCAGCAGCTTGCAGCGGGAGGGAGCCGAGCAGTACTTC
CDR3 protein: CASSLQREGAEQYF

V gene: TRBV28
J gene: TRBJ1-5
D gene: NA
clone size: many
CDR3 DNA: TGTGCCAGCAGTCCAACAGGGACTTATAGCAATCAGCCCCAGCATTTT
CDR3 protein: CASSPTGTYSNQPQHF

V gene: TRBV6-5
J gene: TRBJ2-1
D gene: NA
clone size: many
CDR3 DNA: TGTGCCAGCAGTTACAACGGGAATGAGCAGTTCTTC
CDR3 protein: CASSYNGNEQFF

V gene: TRBV4-2
J gene: TRBJ1-6
D gene: NA
clone size: NA
CDR3 DNA: TGTGCCAGCAGCCAAGAGGGGCAGGGGTATTCACCCCTCCACTTT
CDR3 protein: CASSQEGQGYSPLHF

V gene: TRBV11-2
J gene: TRBJ2-2
D gene: NA
clone size: NA
CDR3 DNA: TGTGCCAGCAGCTTATTGTCCGGGATTATCGGGGAGCTGTTTTTT
CDR3 protein: CASSLLSGIIGELFF

V gene: TRBV19
J gene: TRBJ1-1
D gene: NA
clone size: many
CDR3 DNA: TGTGCCAGTAGTATCCAAGGAGGAGACACTGAAGCTTTCTTT
CDR3 protein: CASSIQGGDTEAFF

V gene: TRBV7-6
J gene: TRBJ2-5
D gene: TRBD2
clone size: many
CDR3 DNA: TGTGCCAGCAGCTTAGCCAGGACTAGCGGGAGTTCAGAGACCCAGTACTTC
CDR3 protein: CASSLARTSGSSETQYF

V gene: TRBV18
J gene: TRBJ1-2
D gene: NA
clone size: NA
CDR3 DNA: TGTGCCAGCTCACCACGTCTCGTCGTGGCAGGGGAGAATAACTATGGCTACACCTTC
CDR3 protein: CASSPRLVVAGENNYGYTF

V gene: TRBV4-1
J gene: TRBJ1-1
D gene: NA
clone size: many
CDR3 DNA: TGCGCCAGCAGCCAAAGTATAGGCGACACTGAAGCTTTCTTT
CDR3 protein: CASSQSIGDTEAFF

V gene: TRBV19
J gene: TRBJ2-1
D gene: NA
clone size: NA
CDR3 DNA: TGTGCCAGTACCCCTCACTCCTACAATGAGCAGTTCTTC
CDR3 protein: CASTPHSYNEQFF

V gene: TRBV11-1
J gene: TRBJ2-1
D gene: NA
clone size: many
CDR3 DNA: TGTGCCAGCAGCTTAGATGTAATGGTTGGGACTGCCCCCTACAATGAGCAGTTCTTC
CDR3 protein: CASSLDVMVGTAPYNEQFF

V gene: TRBV2
J gene: TRBJ2-1
D gene: NA
clone size: many
CDR3 DNA: TGTGCCAGCAAAGCGACCACTCAGACGATAAGGTTCTTC
CDR3 protein: CASKATTQTIRFF

V gene: TRBV18
J gene: TRBJ2-5
D gene: TRBD1
clone size: NA
CDR3 DNA: TGTGCCAGCTCACCACCGACAGGGACACAACCCGTTGCATGGGAGACCCACTACTTC
CDR3 protein: CASSPPTGTQPVAWETHYF

V gene: TRBV6-1
J gene: TRBJ1-1
D gene: NA
clone size: NA
CDR3 DNA: TGTGCCAGCAGTGGGGTTCAGAACACTGAAGCTTTCTTT
CDR3 protein: CASSGVQNTEAFF

V gene: TRBV19
J gene: TRBJ1-1
D gene: NA
clone size: many
CDR3 DNA: TGTGCCAGTAGTCGTAGAATGAACACTGAAGCTTTCTTT
CDR3 protein: CASSRRMNTEAFF

V gene: TRBV15
J gene: TRBJ2-2
D gene: TRBD2
clone size: few
CDR3 DNA: TGTGCCACCAGCGCTAGCGGGAGCTTCGCGAACACCGGGGAGCTGTTTTTT
CDR3 protein: CATSASGSFANTGELFF

V gene: TRBV7-2
J gene: TRBJ2-5
D gene: NA
clone size: few
CDR3 DNA: TGTGCCAGCAGCTTAGATCCCCGAGAGACCCAGTACTTC
CDR3 protein: CASSLDPRETQYF

V gene: TRBV28
J gene: TRBJ1-4
D gene: NA
clone size: few
CDR3 DNA: TGTGCCAGCATCCAGGAAGGACGGCCCAATGAAAAACTGTTTTTT
CDR3 protein: CASIQEGRPNEKLFF

V gene: TRBV20-1
J gene: TRBJ2-1
D gene: TRBD2
clone size: many
CDR3 DNA: TGCAGTGCTAGGGGGACTAGCGGGAGCGGGAATGAGCAGTTCTTC
CDR3 protein: CSARGTSGSGNEQFF

V gene: TRBV6-4
J gene: TRBJ1-5
D gene: NA
clone size: few
CDR3 DNA: TGTGCCAGCATCCCTCAAATATGCGATCAGCCCCAGCATTTT
CDR3 protein: CASIPQICDQPQHF

V gene: TRBV11-2
J gene: TRBJ2-7
D gene: NA
clone size: many
CDR3 DNA: TGTGCCAGCAGCTTATCCGGAGGGCCCTCCTACGAGCAGTACTTC
CDR3 protein: CASSLSGGPSYEQYF

V gene: TRBV9
J gene: TRBJ1-1
D gene: NA
clone size: NA
CDR3 DNA: TGTGCCAGCAGCGTAGCTGGGCGGGGGGAGAACACTGAAGCTTTCTTT
CDR3 protein: CASSVAGRGENTEAFF

V gene: TRBV2
J gene: TRBJ2-1
D gene: NA
clone size: NA
CDR3 DNA: TGTGCCAGCAGTGGGATACGGTTGGGTGGTGAGCAGTTCTTC
CDR3 protein: CASSGIRLGGEQFF

V gene: TRBV7-9
J gene: TRBJ2-5
D gene: NA
clone size: few
CDR3 DNA: TGTGCCAGCAGCCGGTCTGGGACCCAAGAGACCCAGTACTTC
CDR3 protein: CASSRSGTQETQYF

V gene: TRBV6-1
J gene: TRBJ2-7
D gene: NA
clone size: NA
CDR3 DNA: TGTGCCAGCAGTCTCAGAAGACAGCTCGAGCAGTACTTC
CDR3 protein: CASSLRRQLEQYF

V gene: TRBV5-1
J gene: TRBJ1-2
D gene: TRBD1
clone size: few
CDR3 DNA: TGCGCCAGCAGCCCCGGACAGGGGGCAGTAAAATTCTATGGCTACACCTTC
CDR3 protein: CASSPGQGAVKFYGYTF

V gene: TRBV7-9
J gene: TRBJ1-1
D gene: NA
clone size: few
CDR3 DNA: TGTGCCAGCAGCTCCCAGGAATTCACTGAAGCTTTCTTT
CDR3 protein: CASSSQEFTEAFF

V gene: TRBV6-1
J gene: TRBJ2-7
D gene: NA
clone size: many
CDR3 DNA: TGTGCCAGCAGCCAGGGGACTGGGACCTACGAGCAGTACTTC
CDR3 protein: CASSQGTGTYEQYF

V gene: TRBV24-1
J gene: TRBJ2-3
D gene: TRBD1
clone size: many
CDR3 DNA: TGTGCCACGTCTAAAGGGGGCAGCGCAGATACGCAGTATTTT
CDR3 protein: CATSKGGSADTQYF

V gene: TRBV7-9
J gene: TRBJ1-4
D gene: NA
clone size: many
CDR3 DNA: TGTGCCAGCAGCCACCGCGGCGCAACTAATGAAAAACTGTTTTTT
CDR3 protein: CASSHRGATNEKLFF

V gene: TRBV19
J gene: TRBJ2-1
D gene: TRBD2
clone size: few
CDR3 DNA: TGTGCCAGTAGTATAGGACTAGCGGGGAGGGGTCTAACCTACAATGAGCAGTTCTTC
CDR3 protein: CASSIGLAGRGLTYNEQFF

V gene: TRBV20-1
J gene: TRBJ2-3
D gene: NA
clone size: NA
CDR3 DNA: TGCAGTGCTAGGTATCAGGGGACCACAGATACGCAGTATTTT
CDR3 protein: CSARYQGTTDTQYF

V gene: TRBV28
J gene: TRBJ1-6
D gene: NA
clone size: many
CDR3 DNA: TGTGCCAGCACCCTAATTGGATCACCCCTCCACTTT
CDR3 protein: CASTLIGSPLHF

V gene: TRBV20-1
J gene: TRBJ2-2
D gene: NA
clone size: many
CDR3 DNA: TGCAGTGCTAGAGATGGAGGGAAGGGCACCGGGGAGCTGTTTTTT
CDR3 protein: CSARDGGKGTGELFF

V gene: TRBV3-1
J gene: TRBJ2-7
D gene: NA
clone size: few
CDR3 DNA: TGTGCCAGCAGCCACCTCTCCTACGAGCAGTACTTC
CDR3 protein: CASSHLSYEQYF

V gene: TRBV7-2
J gene: TRBJ1-1
D gene: TRBD1
clone size: NA
CDR3 DNA: TGTGCCAGCAGCTCCCTACAGGGGGCTCGGACTGAAGCTTTCTTT
CDR3 protein: CASSSLQGARTEAFF

V gene: TRBV12-3/TRBV12-4
J gene: TRBJ2-5
D gene: TRBD1
clone size: many
CDR3 DNA: TGTGCCAGCCTTGGGGACAGTCAAGAGACCCAGTACTTC
CDR3 protein: CASLGDSQETQYF

V gene: TRBV18
J gene: TRBJ2-1
D gene: NA
clone size: few
CDR3 DNA: TGTGCCAGCTCACCGAACACGGGATCATCCTACAATGAGCAGTTCTTC
CDR3 protein: CASSPNTGSSYNEQFF

V gene: TRBV28
J gene: TRBJ2-5
D gene: TRBD1
clone size: many
CDR3 DNA: TGTGCCAGCAGTCCCGCCGGGACAGGGCAAGAGACCCAGTACTTC
CDR3 protein: CASSPAGTGQETQYF

V gene: TRBV19
J gene: TRBJ1-4
D gene: TRBD1
clone size: many
CDR3 DNA: TGTGCCAGTAGTACCGGGACAGCTACCTATGAAAAACTGTTTTTT
CDR3 protein: CASSTGTATYEKLFF